This section outlines one T cell receptor beta chain sequence together with its context. This specimen belongs to a study of T cell responses to AZD1222 COVID-19 vaccine. Profiling relied on immunoSEQ multiplex PCR, and the TCRdb table lists in-frame clones only, not all of them. This table holds roughly 85,000 clones, about nine tenths found once. The CDR3 extends over 13 amino acids. V shed 4 bases and J 8 bases; nucleotides not matched to a gene: 6. Germline V lookup: CDR1 SGHTA, CDR2 FQGNSA. This chain uses TRBV7-2 with TRBJ1-2; the match to TRBD1 covers 8 bases. The sample here was peripheral blood, taken on day 0 of AZD1222 vaccination. The clonotype was recovered from an adult in good health. DNA for the CDR3: TGTGCCAGCAGCTCCCCCAGGGGGCGAGGCTACACCTTC. This codes for CASSSPRGRGYTF.